Shown below are 30 T cell receptor beta chains from a single sample sequenced in a study of blood T cell repertoires in COVID-19. Repertoires were generated with immunoSEQ multiplex PCR, while TCRdb's copy carries only in-frame clones and drops some. The profile covers hundreds of thousands of clones, with 75% to 90% appearing a single time and around 7.8% taken by the ten largest. Sample: peripheral blood. The receptors were gathered from a human donor in a cohort sampled during active COVID-19.

The chain links TRBV4-2 to TRBJ2-3; 7 bases map to TRBD2. CDR3 size: 15 residues. In germline, CDR1 is LGHNA, CDR2 YNFKEQ. J lost 0 bases, V lost 4 bases, and 4 bases had no gene match. The CDR3: CASSPAGGSTDTQYF. DNA for the CDR3: TGTGCCAGCAGCCCGGCCGGGGGGAGCACAGATACGCAGTATTTT.

V gene TRBV2 combines with J gene TRBJ1-2, with TRBD1 as a possible D gene (5 bases). CDR3 size: 14 residues. The germline V gene encodes CDR1 SNHLY and CDR2 FYNNEI. Deletions cut 4 bases from V and 3 bases from J, with 12 bases between. The CDR3 here is CASSGRDGDYGYTF. DNA of the CDR3: TGTGCCAGCAGTGGCAGGGATGGGGACTATGGCTACACCTTC.

CDR3 DNA sequence: TGCAGCGTTGGGCTAGCGGGGGCGCGGGAGACCCAGTACTTC. Its translation: CSVGLAGARETQYF. The chain combines TRBV29-1 with TRBJ2-5; 10 bases fit TRBD2. Germline CDR1 SQVTM, CDR2 ANQGSEA. The CDR3 runs 14 residues. Germline trimming cut 4 bases from V and 5 bases from J; bases unmatched to any gene: 7.

J is TRBJ2-3 and V is TRBV10-3, with D perhaps matching TRBD1 (5 bases). The CDR3 is 13 amino acids. Looked up from germline, CDR1 is ENHRY and CDR2 is SYGVKD. The germline V and J ends were trimmed by 10 bases and 4 bases, with 15 bases remaining between them. Written as DNA, the CDR3 is TGTGCCACGGTGGGGCCTTTGTCAGATACGCAGTATTTT. This gives the protein CATVGPLSDTQYF.

This chain connects TRBV6-1 to TRBJ2-5; 7 bases are a match to TRBD2. CDR3 length equals 12 residues. From germline, CDR1 is MNHNS and CDR2 SASEGT. Unmatched junction bases numbered 5, after V lost 11 bases and J lost 2 bases. The CDR3 DNA follows: TGTGCCGGCGGGGGTCCACAAGAGACCCAGTACTTC. Translating gives CAGGGPQETQYF.

The chain links TRBV12-5 to TRBJ2-1, with 10 nucleotides matching TRBD2. This CDR3 spans 15 amino acids. V lost 3 bases to trimming and J lost 5 bases; unmatched junction nucleotides: 4. The germline V gene has CDR1 LGHNT and CDR2 FRNRAP. For the CDR3, the DNA is TGTGCTAGTGGTTTTTCAGCGGGAGGGAACAATGAGCAGTTCTTC. Its translation: CASGFSAGGNNEQFF.

The chain couples TRBV30 to TRBJ1-2, with a weak D call TRBD1 (5 bases). Trimming cost V 2 bases and J 3 bases, with 10 bases left between them. The CDR3 sequence is 13 residues long. Germline V gene sequence: CDR1 GTSNPN, CDR2 SVGIG (reference sequence). DNA of the CDR3: TGTGCCTGGAGTAGACGGGGGGACTATGGCTACACCTTC. This codes for CAWSRRGDYGYTF.

The rearrangement joins TRBV6-4 to TRBJ1-2; tentative D call: TRBD1 (6 bases). This CDR3 has 15 residues. The germline gives CDR1 MRHNA, CDR2 SNTAGT. With 0 bases removed from V and 4 bases from J, the gap between germline ends came to 12 bases. DNA of the CDR3: TGTGCCAGCAGTGACTCCGGGACATCCCGCTATGGCTACACCTTC. It is translated as CASSDSGTSRYGYTF.

The rearrangement links TRBV6-6 to TRBJ2-1; D unresolved. Germline CDR1 MNHNY, CDR2 SVGAGI (reference sequence). Trimming took 5 bases from V and 0 from J, leaving 11 bases between them. The CDR3 contains 15 residues. The CDR3 reads CASSPLRVSYNEQFF. The CDR3 coding sequence is TGTGCCAGCAGTCCACTCCGGGTCTCCTACAATGAGCAGTTCTTC.

The chain carries TRBV15 and TRBJ2-7, with 11 bases that match TRBD2. CDR1 is LNHNV, CDR2 YYDKDF, per germline (reference sequence). This CDR3 is 15 amino acids long. V was pared by 3 bases and J by 7 bases, with 8 bases of the junction left unmatched. The CDR3 loop is CATSSLTSGSREQYF. The CDR3 DNA follows: TGTGCCACCAGCAGCCTTACTAGCGGGAGTAGGGAGCAGTACTTC.

The rearrangement uses TRBV29-1 and TRBJ1-1; 8 bases match TRBD1. This CDR3 has 16 amino acids. Per the germline V gene, CDR1 is SQVTM and CDR2 is ANQGSEA. The ends lost 7 bases at V and 0 bases at J; junction bases unmatched: 13. The CDR3 spells CSERVGQGSLNTEAFF. Written as DNA, the CDR3 is TGCAGCGAGAGAGTCGGACAGGGTTCACTGAACACTGAAGCTTTCTTT.

This chain connects TRBV7-2 to TRBJ1-5, with D perhaps matching TRBD1 (6 bases). Trimming left V 5 bases short and J 6 bases short, with 20 bases between. CDR3 size: 16 residues. The V gene's germline CDR1 is SGHTA and CDR2 FQGNSA. CDR3 protein: CASSPGGAGGGQPQHF. The CDR3 bases are TGTGCCAGCAGCCCGGGGGGGGCGGGCGGCGGTCAGCCCCAGCATTTT.

The chain recombines TRBV9 with TRBJ2-1; 7 nucleotides line up with TRBD2. The length of the CDR3 is 15 residues. V was clipped by 0 bases and J by 4 bases; unmatched bases: 4. Germline V gene sequence: CDR1 SGDLS, CDR2 YYNGEE. The CDR3 reads CASSVDSGHYNEQFF. DNA of the CDR3: TGTGCCAGCAGCGTAGATAGCGGGCATTACAATGAGCAGTTCTTC.

The rearrangement joins TRBV28 to TRBJ2-7; D is perhaps TRBD1 (7 bases). Germline assignment: CDR1 MDHEN and CDR2 SYDVKM. Trimming shortened V by 8 bases and J by 5 bases, and 19 bases separated the two germline ends. The CDR3 totals 14 residues. The CDR3 reads CASQRAGGTNEQYF. The CDR3 bases are TGTGCCAGCCAGAGGGCAGGGGGGACCAACGAGCAGTACTTC.

The chain uses TRBV5-1 and TRBJ2-7; 9 positions match TRBD2. This CDR3 region has 16 residues. CDR1 and CDR2 from the germline V gene are SGHRS and YFSETQ. V gave up 0 bases and J gave up 1 base; unmatched junction bases: 5. The CDR3 loop reads CASSLGLAAVSYEQYF. CDR3 in DNA: TGCGCCAGCAGCTTGGGACTAGCGGCCGTATCCTACGAGCAGTACTTC.

This chain uses TRBV7-2 with TRBJ1-5, with TRBD1 matching 7 bases. V lost 4 bases to trimming and J lost 0 bases; unmatched junction nucleotides: 3. This CDR3 is 15 amino acids long. CDR1 and CDR2 (germline): SGHTA, FQGNSA. CDR3 DNA: TGTGCCAGCAGCTCCAACAGGGGTAGCAATCAGCCCCAGCATTTT. It codes for CASSSNRGSNQPQHF.

This chain uses TRBV28 with TRBJ2-7, with TRBD1 matching 7 bases. The V and J ends lost 6 bases and 7 bases, in that order; junction bases with no gene match: 6. CDR1 MDHEN and CDR2 SYDVKM come from the germline V gene. This CDR3 contains 12 residues. The CDR3, as DNA: TGTGCCAGCAGACCACAGGGGTTAGAGCAGTACTTC. Amino acids: CASRPQGLEQYF.

V is TRBV4-1 and J is TRBJ2-1, with 7 bases lining up with TRBD1. There are 14 residues in the CDR3. The V segment lost 3 bases and the J segment 7 bases; nucleotides outside the gene matches: 6. Germline V lookup: CDR1 MGHRA, CDR2 YSYEKL. This CDR3 is CASSQVDRLNEQFF. The CDR3 DNA sequence: TGCGCCAGCAGCCAGGTGGACAGGCTAAATGAGCAGTTCTTC.

The chain is built from TRBV7-9 and TRBJ1-1; D not certain. The V end lost 3 bases, the J end lost 1 base, and 15 bases lay between the germline ends. CDR1 SEHNR and CDR2 FQNEAQ come from the germline V gene (reference sequence). This CDR3 spans 16 amino acids. DNA of the CDR3: TGTGCCAGCAGCTTCTTTCCTCCACAGACGAACACTGAAGCTTTCTTT. It is translated as CASSFFPPQTNTEAFF.

The CDR3 bases are TGTGCCAGCAGGACTAGCGGGAGCGAGCAGTTCTTC. It codes for CASRTSGSEQFF. The chain is built from TRBV12-3 or TRBV12-4 and TRBJ2-1; 12 nucleotides match TRBD2. The CDR3 runs to 12 residues. The V gene end was trimmed by 6 bases and the J gene end by 10 bases; junction bases not matched to a gene: 1.

The V gene is TRBV19, the J gene TRBJ1-1, with TRBD1 identical over 7 bases. Germline V CDR1 and CDR2: LNHDA, SQIVND (reference sequence). The CDR3 sequence is 14 residues long. Trimming removed 7 bases from V and 0 bases from J; junction bases left unmatched: 5. The CDR3: CASTQGQMNTEAFF. The CDR3 DNA is TGTGCCAGTACTCAGGGACAGATGAACACTGAAGCTTTCTTT.

As concerns this clone: The junction departs from the called germline gene at one end, perhaps through a read error. The DNA for the CDR3 is TGTGCTAGCAGCACCGGGGAGGCGAGTCAAGAGACCCAGTACTTC. Translating it yields CASSTGEASQETQYF. The chain carries TRBV7-7 and TRBJ2-5; possible D gene TRBD2, 6 bases. Germline V CDR1 and CDR2: SSHAT, FNYEAQ (reference sequence). This CDR3 has 15 amino acids.

The chain combines TRBV3-1 (or the pseudogene TRBV3-2) with TRBJ2-3, with 9 bases fitting TRBD2. The CDR3 covers 15 residues. Losses at the gene ends were 1 base for V and 6 bases for J; bases not matched to a gene: 5. CDR1 and CDR2 from the germline V gene are LGHDT and YNNKEL (reference sequence). CDR3 DNA: TGTGCCAGCAGCCAAGGTCCTAGCGGGGCTGATACGCAGTATTTT. This sequence encodes CASSQGPSGADTQYF.

This clone was found a few times. The rearrangement uses TRBV18 and TRBJ1-1; no reliable D call. V was clipped by 2 bases and J by 1 base, with 5 bases between them. Germline V gene data show CDR1 as KGHSH and CDR2 as LQKENI. CDR3 size: 13 residues. The CDR3 protein is CASSPYKNTEAFF. The CDR3 DNA reads as TGTGCCAGCTCACCATACAAGAACACTGAAGCTTTCTTT.

This chain uses TRBV29-1 with TRBJ2-1, with 8 positions matching TRBD1. The CDR3 is 14 residues long. The ends lost 4 bases at V and 2 bases at J; junction bases unmatched: 4. The germline V gene has CDR1 SQVTM and CDR2 ANQGSEA. CDR3 DNA sequence: TGCAGCGTTGCGCCACAGGGGGCCTACAATGAGCAGTTCTTC. Translation gives CSVAPQGAYNEQFF.

The chain recombines TRBV6-2 or TRBV6-3 with TRBJ2-3; 7 bases fit TRBD1. Germline CDR1 reads MNHEY; CDR2 reads SVGEGT. V lost 0 bases, J lost 2 bases, and 5 bases stayed unmatched. The CDR3 consists of 16 residues. The CDR3: CASSYSWGQTTDTQYF. In nucleotides, the CDR3 is TGTGCCAGCAGTTACTCTTGGGGACAGACCACAGATACGCAGTATTTT.

CDR3 residues: CASTSSGNQETQYF. The DNA for the CDR3 is TGTGCCAGCACTAGTAGCGGCAACCAAGAGACCCAGTACTTC. The chain recombines TRBV6-5 with TRBJ2-5; TRBD2 is a possible D gene (6 bases). V gave up 7 bases and J gave up 0 bases, with 12 bases separating them. The CDR3 runs to 14 residues. The germline CDR1 and CDR2 sequences are MNHEY and SVGAGI.

This clone appeared once. This chain joins TRBV24-1 and TRBJ2-1, with D possibly TRBD1 on 6 matching bases. Trimming stripped 1 base from V and 9 bases from J, with 18 bases between. This CDR3 has 16 amino acids. CDR1 and CDR2 (germline): KGHDR, SFDVKD. In nucleotides, the CDR3 is TGTGCCACCAGTGATTTTAGACAGGCCAAGGAGAGTGAGCAGTTCTTC. It specifies CATSDFRQAKESEQFF.

Turning to this clone: A read error may produce the germline difference seen at one junction end. The chain recombines TRBV7-7 with TRBJ2-5; 8 nucleotides align to TRBD2. Germline CDR1 and CDR2: SSHAT and FNYEAQ (reference sequence). This CDR3 region has 14 residues. The CDR3 nucleotides are TGTGCTAGCAGCTTTGCGGGGGGCGGGGAGACCCAGTACTTC. This translates into CASSFAGGGETQYF.

This chain links TRBV7-2 with TRBJ2-7, with D possibly being TRBD2 (6 bases). The CDR3 runs 14 residues. CDR1 SGHTA and CDR2 FQGNSA come from the germline V gene. Trimming shortened V by 4 bases and J by 6 bases, and 16 bases separated the two germline ends. CDR3 nucleotide sequence: TGTGCCAGCAGCTCGTTCGGGGGTCCTGGCGAGCAGTACTTC. This encodes CASSSFGGPGEQYF.